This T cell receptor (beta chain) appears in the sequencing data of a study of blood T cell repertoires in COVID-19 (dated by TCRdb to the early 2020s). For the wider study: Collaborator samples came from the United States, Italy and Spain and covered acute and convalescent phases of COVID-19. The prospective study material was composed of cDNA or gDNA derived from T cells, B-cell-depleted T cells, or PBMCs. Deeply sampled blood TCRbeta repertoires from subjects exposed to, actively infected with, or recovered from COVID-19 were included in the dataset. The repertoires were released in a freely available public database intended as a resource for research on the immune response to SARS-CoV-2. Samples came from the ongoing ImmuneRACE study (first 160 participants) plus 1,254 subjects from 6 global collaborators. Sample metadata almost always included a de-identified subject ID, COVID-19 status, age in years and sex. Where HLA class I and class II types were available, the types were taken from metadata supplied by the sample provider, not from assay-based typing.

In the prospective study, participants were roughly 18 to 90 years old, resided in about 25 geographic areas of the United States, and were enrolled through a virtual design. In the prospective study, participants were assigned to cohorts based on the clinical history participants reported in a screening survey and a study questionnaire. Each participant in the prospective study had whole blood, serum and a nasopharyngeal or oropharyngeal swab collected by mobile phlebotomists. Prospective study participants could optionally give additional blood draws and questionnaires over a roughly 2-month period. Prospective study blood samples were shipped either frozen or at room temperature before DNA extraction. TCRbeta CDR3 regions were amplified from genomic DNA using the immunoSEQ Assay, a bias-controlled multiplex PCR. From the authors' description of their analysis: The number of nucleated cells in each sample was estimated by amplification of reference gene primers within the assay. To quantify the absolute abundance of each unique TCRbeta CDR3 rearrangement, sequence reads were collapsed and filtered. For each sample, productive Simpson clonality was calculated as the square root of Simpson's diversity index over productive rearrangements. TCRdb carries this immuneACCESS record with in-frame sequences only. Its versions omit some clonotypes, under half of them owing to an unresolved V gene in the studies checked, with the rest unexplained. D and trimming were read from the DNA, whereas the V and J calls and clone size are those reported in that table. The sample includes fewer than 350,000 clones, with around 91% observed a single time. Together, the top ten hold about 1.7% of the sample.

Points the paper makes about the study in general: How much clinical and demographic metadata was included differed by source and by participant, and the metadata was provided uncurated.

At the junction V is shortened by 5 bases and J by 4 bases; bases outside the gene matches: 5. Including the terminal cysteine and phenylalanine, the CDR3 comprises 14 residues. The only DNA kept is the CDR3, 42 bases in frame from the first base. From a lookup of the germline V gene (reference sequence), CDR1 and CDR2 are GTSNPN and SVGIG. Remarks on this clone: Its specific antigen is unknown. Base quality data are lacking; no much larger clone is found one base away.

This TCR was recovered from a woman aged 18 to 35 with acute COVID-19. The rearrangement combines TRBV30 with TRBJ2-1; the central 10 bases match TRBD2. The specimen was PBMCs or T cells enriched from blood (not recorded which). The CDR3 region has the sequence CAWASGSLYNEQFF. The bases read TGTGCCTGGGCTAGCGGGAGTCTGTACAATGAGCAGTTCTTC.